These 17 T cell receptor beta chains originate from one sample sequenced in a study of cytomegalovirus exposure and HLA in healthy donors. Some clones are missing from TCRdb's copy, which holds only in-frame ones; the method was immunoSEQ multiplex PCR. The sample carries some 98,000 clones, about 90% recorded once. The source material was PBMCs. These receptors all stem from a man between 18 and 35 years old in good health and CMV-seropositive.

The chain carries TRBV7-9 and TRBJ1-2, with no clear D. The CDR3 is 14 amino acids. In germline, CDR1 is SEHNR, CDR2 FQNEAQ (reference sequence). The ends were cut back, 2 bases at V and 4 bases at J, with 11 bases in the middle. The CDR3 DNA follows: TGTGCCAGCAGCTTAACGGGGAGCGGCTATGGCTACACCTTC. Its protein is CASSLTGSGYGYTF.

The genes are TRBV29-1 and TRBJ2-3, with TRBD2 identical over 9 bases. Looked up from germline, CDR1 is SQVTM and CDR2 is ANQGSEA. CDR3 length equals 13 residues. V was pared by 3 bases and J by 6 bases, with 4 bases of the junction left unmatched. In DNA form, the CDR3 reads TGCAGCGTTGATAGCGGGAGTTGGGATACGCAGTATTTT. It yields the protein CSVDSGSWDTQYF.

The chain has TRBV6-5 and TRBJ2-7; 8 nucleotides line up with TRBD2. V lost 5 bases, J lost 0 bases, and 3 bases stayed unmatched. The length of the CDR3 is 14 residues. Germline-derived CDR1 and CDR2 are MNHEY and SVGAGI. The CDR3 spells CASSTGTSSYEQYF. In DNA, the CDR3 is TGTGCCAGCAGTACCGGGACTAGCTCCTACGAGCAGTACTTC.

This chain joins TRBV19 and TRBJ1-1; maybe TRBD1 (5 bases). V lost 4 bases and J lost 3, with 12 bases in between. The CDR3 sequence is 14 residues long. Germline assignment: CDR1 LNHDA and CDR2 SQIVND (reference sequence). The CDR3 DNA reads TGTGCCAGTAGTAGCGGGGGGAAAGACACTGAAGCTTTCTTT. It specifies CASSSGGKDTEAFF.

V usage is TRBV5-1 and J usage is TRBJ2-3; the D gene is possibly TRBD1 (6 bases). V gave up 0 bases and J gave up 1 base, with 6 bases separating them. CDR1 and CDR2 from the germline V gene are SGHRS and YFSETQ. This CDR3 is built from 14 residues. The CDR3 bases are TGCGCCAGCAGCTTGGACAGGGGCACAGATACGCAGTATTTT. It specifies CASSLDRGTDTQYF.

This rearrangement joins TRBV5-1 to TRBJ2-3, with 9 bases matching TRBD1. CDR1 and CDR2 from the germline V gene are SGHRS and YFSETQ. J was trimmed by 3 bases and V by 4 bases; bases with no gene match: 3. The CDR3 contains 14 residues. CDR3 in amino acids: CASSRDRATDTQYF. DNA of the CDR3: TGCGCCAGCAGCAGGGACAGGGCTACAGATACGCAGTATTTT.

The chain employs TRBV7-9 and TRBJ2-7; the D gene is possibly TRBD1 (5 bases). The CDR3 totals 15 residues. In germline, CDR1 is SEHNR, CDR2 FQNEAQ (reference sequence). V lost 1 base, J lost 4 bases, and 14 bases lay in between. The CDR3 sequence: CASSLVRQGHYEQYF. CDR3 coding DNA: TGTGCCAGCAGCTTAGTTAGGCAGGGTCATTACGAGCAGTACTTC.

This clone was observed a few times. This chain connects TRBV6-5 to TRBJ2-7; D is unresolved. Germline-derived CDR1 and CDR2 are MNHEY and SVGAGI. The CDR3 length is 8 residues. V shed 9 bases and J shed 11 bases, with 8 bases lying between them. The CDR3 here is CARRFKYF. The DNA for the CDR3 is TGTGCCAGGAGATTCAAGTACTTC.

The J gene is TRBJ2-5, the V gene TRBV7-2; 7 bases match TRBD2. There are 18 residues in the CDR3. After removal of 1 base from V and 2 bases from J, the junction contained 13 bases not matched to a gene. CDR1 and CDR2 (germline): SGHTA, FQGNSA. CDR3: CASSLGRGLASGQETQYF. The CDR3 bases are TGTGCCAGCAGCTTAGGGCGGGGTTTGGCTAGCGGACAAGAGACCCAGTACTTC.

This sequence joins TRBV11-2 and TRBJ2-1; tentatively, D is TRBD2 (6 bases). Trimming removed 0 bases from V and 4 bases from J, with 16 bases in between. CDR1 is SGHAT, CDR2 FQNNGV, per germline. The CDR3 spans 17 residues. CDR3 sequence reads: CASSLDGLAHTYNEQFF. The CDR3, as DNA: TGTGCCAGCAGCTTAGATGGCCTAGCGCACACTTACAATGAGCAGTTCTTC.

The chain combines TRBV7-3 with TRBJ2-2; a possible D gene is TRBD1 (5 bases). Germline V gene lookup returns CDR1 SGHTA and CDR2 FQGTGA. The CDR3 runs 14 residues. The ends were cut back, 8 bases at V and 6 bases at J, with 16 bases in the middle. The CDR3: CASGRGSHSGELFF. The CDR3 bases are TGTGCCAGCGGAAGGGGTAGCCACTCCGGGGAGCTGTTTTTT.

This chain connects TRBV4-1 to TRBJ2-5, with 15 bases aligning to TRBD2. Germline V gene sequence: CDR1 MGHRA, CDR2 YSYEKL. The CDR3 loop spans 18 amino acids. The V segment lost 0 bases and the J segment 4 bases; nucleotides outside the gene matches: 6. In DNA, the CDR3 is TGCGCCAGCAGCCAAGAAGGACTAGCGGGGGGGGCGCGAGAGACCCAGTACTTC. Protein: CASSQEGLAGGARETQYF.

The gene calls are TRBV4-2 and TRBJ2-7; tentative D call: TRBD1 (5 bases). Germline CDR1 and CDR2: LGHNA and YNFKEQ. The CDR3 runs 16 residues. V shed 4 bases and J shed 5 bases, with 21 bases lying between them. In DNA, the CDR3 is TGTGCCAGCAGCCGAAGTCGACTCGACAGTTTCGACGAGCAGTACTTC. It translates to CASSRSRLDSFDEQYF.

The sample holds a few counts of this clone. The genes are TRBV19 and TRBJ2-7, with D hard to call. This CDR3 has 14 residues. V shed 5 bases and J shed 3 bases, with 14 bases lying between them. The germline V gene encodes CDR1 LNHDA and CDR2 SQIVND (reference sequence). The CDR3 sequence is CASSATTVNYEQYF. CDR3 bases: TGTGCCAGTAGTGCCACTACCGTAAACTACGAGCAGTACTTC. Filled out from reference TRBV19 and TRBJ2-7, the complete variable domain reads DGGITQSPKYLFRKEGQNVTLSCEQNLNHDAMYWYRQDPGQGLRLIYYSQIVNDFQKGDIAEGYSVSREKKESFPLTVTSAQKNPTAFYLCASSATTVNYEQYFGPGTRLTVT.

The chain carries TRBV2 and TRBJ2-5; 7 nucleotides agree with TRBD2. Germline V CDR1 and CDR2: SNHLY, FYNNEI. The CDR3 consists of 15 residues. V shed 8 bases, J shed 4 bases, and the junction held 13 bases outside the gene matches. CDR3 amino acids: CASSPAGTGGETQYF. The DNA of the CDR3 is TGTGCCAGCTCGCCAGCGGGGACGGGGGGAGAGACCCAGTACTTC.

The V gene is TRBV10-3, the J gene TRBJ2-7; 10 nucleotides line up with TRBD2. Germline V CDR1 and CDR2: ENHRY, SYGVKD. The CDR3 has 16 residues. J lost 3 bases, V lost 2 bases, and 7 bases had no gene match. The CDR3, as DNA: TGTGCCATCAGTGAGCTAGCGGGGGAAGGGGGCTACGAGCAGTACTTC. It codes for CAISELAGEGGYEQYF.

The V call is TRBV5-6, the J call TRBJ1-2; unclear D gene. This CDR3 contains 14 residues. Between the trimmed V and J ends, which lost 0 bases and 4 bases, there was a span of 10 bases. Germline-derived CDR1 and CDR2 are SGHDT and YYEEEE. The CDR3 region is CASSLAGVSYGYTF. CDR3 coding DNA: TGTGCCAGCAGCTTGGCCGGGGTTAGCTATGGCTACACCTTC.